This T cell receptor (beta chain) was identified during a study of patients and donors after allogeneic stem cell transplantation. A few counts support this clonotype. The CDR3 is 15 amino acids. Trimming removed 1 base from V and 7 bases from J; junction bases left unmatched: 10. The V gene's germline CDR1 is SGHTA and CDR2 FQGTGA. One entry per CDR3 protein results from TCRdb running MiXCR on the RT-PCR reads. The sample consists of some 960,000 distinct CDR3 sequences, about a sixth of them appearing once. V is TRBV7-3 and J is TRBJ2-7, with 7 bases matching TRBD2. The sequence was obtained from a human donor who was either an allogeneic HSCT recipient or a stem cell or donor lymphocyte infusion donor (not recorded which). It is not recorded whose cells these are; they may come from a transplant donor. Source material: blood, either unsorted or a sorted T cell fraction (not recorded which). The CDR3 coding sequence is TGTGCCAGCAGCTTAAAGGGACTACCATCGGGGGAGCAGTACTTC. It is translated as CASSLKGLPSGEQYF.